Listed here is a single T cell receptor beta chain. This sample is part of a study of T cell repertoires in cytomegalovirus infection. Study details: Through public TCR beta signatures, both CMV infection and matching HLA type were indicated.

TCRdb re-called the reads with MiXCR, one entry per CDR3 protein. The table lists 150,000 or so distinct CDR3 sequences, about a sixth of them singletons. The sequence was collected from a human donor in good health (CMV status not recorded). Some clones in this sample may be carry-over from other donors' samples. Sequencing input: CD8+ T cells from PBMCs.

CDR3 loop: CASSLEDRLGGKTQYF. The CDR3 nucleotides read TGCGCCAGCAGCTTAGAGGACCGCCTAGGGGGGAAGACCCAGTACTTC. The rearrangement joins TRBV5-1 to TRBJ2-5; either TRBD1 or TRBD2 may fit D (6 bases each). CDR1 and CDR2 (germline): SGHRS, YFSETQ. There are 16 residues in the CDR3. The V end lost 2 bases, the J end lost 6 bases, and 20 bases lay between the germline ends.